Listed here is a single TCR beta chain. What it binds is unknown. TCRdb's copy holds only in-frame clones and misses some; the assay was immunoSEQ multiplex PCR. The profile shows tens of thousands of clones, roughly 94% of them singletons. The sample belongs to a study of cytomegalovirus exposure and HLA in healthy donors. Whole-study context: A later analysis reported the roughly 120 validation repertoires used the same platform as the 500 to 800 first-cohort repertoires.

Findings and limits, study-wide: Reported performance of the classifier showed diagnosis of cytomegalovirus status with high specificity and sensitivity. A subsequent analysis found that TCR clusters from the first cohort also tended to co-occur in the 90 to 150 validation repertoires, with about 93% of cluster scores above 0. Rarity held for most TCR sequences, but there were some public TCRs that occurred in many donors.

With V trimmed by 4 bases and J by 9 bases, 5 bases remained unmatched. Germline V CDR1 and CDR2: MNHEY, SMNVEV (reference sequence). The length of the CDR3 is 15 residues. The chain is built from TRBV27 and TRBJ1-6; TRBD1 agrees at 11 bases. What was sequenced was PBMCs. The TCR was taken from a woman between 18 and 29 years old in good health and CMV-seropositive. DNA for the CDR3: TGTGCCAGCAGTTATTCGGGACAGGGGGTTTCACCCCTCCACTTT. Its translation is CASSYSGQGVSPLHF.